Listed below are T cell receptor beta chains from one sample, sequenced in a study of PD-L1 blockade in urothelial cancer. TCRdb keeps only in-frame clones here, not all; method: immunoSEQ multiplex PCR. Among some 77,000 clones listed, about 90% were seen once. This material consisted of PBMCs, taken around atezolizumab (anti-PD-L1) treatment. The receptors originated from a woman in her seventies with urothelial cancer. Each CDR3 is given without its conserved first and last residue. D genes are given only for firm matches.

v_gene: TRBV27
d_gene: TRBD2
CDR3aa: ASSLSTPGTSGGPPRGGEQF

v_gene: TRBV11-2
d_gene: TRBD1
CDR3aa: ASSLWQGDVRELF

v_gene: TRBV5-1
d_gene: -
CDR3aa: ASSRRGGANTEAF

v_gene: TRBV28
d_gene: -
CDR3aa: ASSLFQENTEAF

v_gene: TRBV7-2
d_gene: TRBD2
CDR3aa: ASSLSGTSGYEQY

v_gene: TRBV7-3
d_gene: -
CDR3aa: ASSPRLGSYNEQF

v_gene: TRBV10-3
d_gene: TRBD1
CDR3aa: ATTGGELSGNTIY

v_gene: TRBV7-3
d_gene: TRBD1
CDR3aa: ASGGQGYGYT

v_gene: TRBV5-5
d_gene: -
CDR3aa: ASTLGHGATSYEQY

v_gene: TRBV5-1
d_gene: TRBD1
CDR3aa: ASSSPGGYGYT

v_gene: TRBV2
d_gene: TRBD1
CDR3aa: ASSFLRDRGLGNTEAF

v_gene: TRBV4-3
d_gene: TRBD1
CDR3aa: ASSRGTGNYEQY

v_gene: TRBV28
d_gene: -
CDR3aa: ASSSGAGGGYT

v_gene: TRBV4-1
d_gene: TRBD1
CDR3aa: ASSQEGTGHEKLF

v_gene: TRBV18
d_gene: TRBD1
CDR3aa: ASSLDRVSNYGYT

v_gene: TRBV19
d_gene: TRBD1
CDR3aa: ASSMGDRVTNEKLF

v_gene: TRBV9
d_gene: TRBD1
CDR3aa: ASSFQGAIEQF

v_gene: TRBV5-1
d_gene: -
CDR3aa: ASSSDLSSYNEQF

v_gene: TRBV18
d_gene: TRBD1
CDR3aa: ASSPTGGRDQPQH

v_gene: TRBV28
d_gene: TRBD2
CDR3aa: ASVEAGVSGELF

v_gene: TRBV18
d_gene: TRBD1
CDR3aa: ASSPDRGYNEQF

v_gene: TRBV6-5
d_gene: TRBD1
CDR3aa: ASSYGSGGGDYGYT

v_gene: TRBV4-2
d_gene: TRBD2
CDR3aa: ASSQRQPGLAGGRDTQY

v_gene: TRBV2
d_gene: TRBD2
CDR3aa: ASSEFQMGGNSGTFYEQY

v_gene: TRBV5-1
d_gene: -
CDR3aa: ASSSNSGNTIY

v_gene: TRBV4-3
d_gene: TRBD1
CDR3aa: ASSQTMDRSYTIY

v_gene: TRBV30
d_gene: TRBD2
CDR3aa: AWSPGTSGRGETQY

v_gene: TRBV15
d_gene: TRBD1
CDR3aa: ATSNRGHRLPYEQY

v_gene: TRBV16
d_gene: TRBD2
CDR3aa: ASSRGTSYEQY

v_gene: TRBV5-1
d_gene: TRBD1
CDR3aa: ASSFRDSGNEKLF

v_gene: TRBV11-2
d_gene: -
CDR3aa: ASSLDRDTEAF

v_gene: TRBV15
d_gene: -
CDR3aa: ATSRDAGTPPTEAF

v_gene: TRBV2
d_gene: -
CDR3aa: ASSTGSLDAFTQY

v_gene: TRBV4-2
d_gene: -
CDR3aa: ASSQVGRGGDFYSSYNEQF

v_gene: TRBV19
d_gene: TRBD1
CDR3aa: ASSISLRGPGANVLT

v_gene: TRBV5-6
d_gene: TRBD1
CDR3aa: ASSWGQGQETQY

v_gene: TRBV30
d_gene: -
CDR3aa: AWSLQDGYT

v_gene: TRBV2
d_gene: -
CDR3aa: ASSGGSATIY

v_gene: TRBV20-1
d_gene: -
CDR3aa: SADAGLEAF

v_gene: TRBV29-1
d_gene: TRBD1
CDR3aa: SARTGAYGYT

v_gene: TRBV19
d_gene: -
CDR3aa: ASSAGTTPYQETQY

v_gene: TRBV5-1
d_gene: TRBD2
CDR3aa: ASRPGTSGSYNEQF

v_gene: TRBV5-1
d_gene: TRBD1
CDR3aa: ASRHGQATNEKLF

v_gene: TRBV30
d_gene: TRBD2
CDR3aa: AWSKGGGDTDTQY

v_gene: TRBV9
d_gene: TRBD2
CDR3aa: ASSVAPGLADNEQF

v_gene: TRBV7-6
d_gene: TRBD2
CDR3aa: ASSPRTSGDQETQY

v_gene: TRBV10-2
d_gene: TRBD1
CDR3aa: ASSVLGQGANQPQH

v_gene: TRBV27
d_gene: TRBD1
CDR3aa: ASSLGQAHYEQY

v_gene: TRBV30
d_gene: -
CDR3aa: AWSVGEPLKGGGYT

v_gene: TRBV11-2
d_gene: -
CDR3aa: ASSSQGRPYGYT

v_gene: TRBV29-1
d_gene: -
CDR3aa: SVAPGQATYEQY

v_gene: TRBV19
d_gene: -
CDR3aa: ASSIARQSYGYT

v_gene: TRBV6-6
d_gene: -
CDR3aa: ASSVQGGWREQY

v_gene: TRBV2
d_gene: TRBD2
CDR3aa: ASRRLAGGQGEQF

v_gene: TRBV4-1
d_gene: TRBD2
CDR3aa: ASSHQRGAFNEQF